These 26 T cell receptor beta chains came from one sample sequenced in a study of T cell changes during pregnancy in multiple sclerosis. Assay: immunoSEQ multiplex PCR; the TCRdb copy retains only in-frame clones and omits some. The sample has approximately 26,000 clones; 75% to 90% are singletons. Sequenced here: CD4+ T cells from peripheral blood mononuclear cells, sampled in the second trimester of pregnancy. Receptor source: a female donor with multiple sclerosis, enrolled in a pregnancy study.

The rearrangement links TRBV5-4 to TRBJ2-1; 11 positions match TRBD2. Germline trimming cut 0 bases from V and 9 bases from J; bases unmatched to any gene: 8. The germline gives CDR1 SGHNT, CDR2 YYREEE (reference sequence). The CDR3 has 16 residues. CDR3 loop: CASSLDPSGGSLEQFF. The DNA for the CDR3 is TGTGCCAGCAGCTTGGATCCTAGCGGGGGGTCTCTTGAGCAGTTCTTC. The full variable domain, with the rest looked up from reference TRBV5-4 and TRBJ2-1, is ETGVTQSPTHLIKTRGQQVTLRCSSQSGHNTVSWYQQALGQGPQFIFQYYREEENGRGNFPPRFSGLQFPNYSSELNVNALELDDSALYLCASSLDPSGGSLEQFFGPGTRLTVL.

The chain employs TRBV7-2 and TRBJ2-5; 9 bases map to TRBD2. The J call is doubtful: the DNA matches TRBJ2-7 better. The CDR3 is 15 amino acids. CDR1 is SGHTA and CDR2 is FQGNSA in the germline V gene. DNA of the CDR3: TGTGCCAGCAGCTTAAGGGCTAGCGGGACCTACGAGCAGTACTTC. Encoded protein: CASSLRASGTYEQYF.

CDR3 sequence (DNA): TGTGCCAGCAGCTTAACACGCGGGGCACTAGCGGCAGATACGCAGTATTTT. Translating gives CASSLTRGALAADTQYF. The J gene is TRBJ2-3, the V gene TRBV7-3, with 8 positions matching TRBD2. The CDR3 covers 17 residues. Germline assignment: CDR1 SGHTA and CDR2 FQGTGA. Trimming removed 0 bases from V and 4 bases from J; junction bases left unmatched: 9.

The V call is TRBV4-2, the J call TRBJ2-1, with 10 nucleotides matching TRBD2. The trim removed 0 bases at V and 12 bases at J, leaving 8 bases unmatched. Germline lookup yields CDR1 LGHNA and CDR2 YNFKEQ. There are 15 residues in the CDR3. This CDR3 is CASSQDRTSGRGQFF. The CDR3 DNA reads as TGTGCCAGCAGCCAAGATCGGACTAGCGGCCGAGGGCAGTTCTTC.

This chain joins TRBV2 and TRBJ2-7; D may be TRBD2 (7 bases). Looked up from germline, CDR1 is SNHLY and CDR2 is FYNNEI. V was pared by 8 bases and J by 3 bases, with 17 bases between. This CDR3 comprises 14 residues. The CDR3 nucleotides read TGTGCCAGCGTGTCGCGGAGGGGGGGCTACGAGCAGTACTTC. It codes for CASVSRRGGYEQYF.

This chain connects TRBV5-6 to TRBJ1-2; D is perhaps TRBD1 (5 bases). The length of the CDR3 is 14 residues. V was clipped by 6 bases and J by 3 bases, with 15 bases between them. Germline loops: CDR1 SGHDT, CDR2 YYEEEE. In DNA form, the CDR3 reads TGTGCCAGCAATCTTTTCAGGGAAGACTATGGCTACACCTTC. This codes for CASNLFREDYGYTF. The whole variable domain, filled in from reference TRBV5-6 and TRBJ1-2, reads DAGVTQSPTHLIKTRGQQVTLRCSPKSGHDTVSWYQQALGQGPQFIFQYYEEEERQRGNFPDRFSGHQFPNYSSELNVNALLLGDSALYLCASNLFREDYGYTFGSGTRLTVV.

The chain carries TRBV30 and TRBJ2-5, with D possibly being TRBD2 (5 bases). V dropped 5 bases and J dropped 6 bases, with 16 bases sitting between them. This CDR3 region has 13 residues. CDR1 GTSNPN and CDR2 SVGIG come from the germline V gene (reference sequence). Written as DNA, the CDR3 is TGTGCCTGGGCCCCGGATCTCGGGAAGACCCAGTACTTC. It specifies CAWAPDLGKTQYF.

V and J are TRBV11-2 and TRBJ2-7; TRBD2 might be the D (6 bases). Deletions cut 2 bases from V and 4 bases from J, with 15 bases between. The CDR3 spans 15 residues. Germline V gene lookup returns CDR1 SGHAT and CDR2 FQNNGV. CDR3 DNA: TGTGCCAGCAGCTTACAGTGGGGACGGGGGTACGAGCAGTACTTC. It codes for CASSLQWGRGYEQYF.

The V gene is TRBV5-1, the J gene TRBJ2-3, with D tentatively TRBD2 (6 bases). The CDR3 runs 14 residues. The germline V and J ends were trimmed by 4 bases and 2 bases, with 11 bases remaining between them. In germline, CDR1 is SGHRS, CDR2 YFSETQ. The CDR3 DNA is TGCGCCAGCAGCCCGGGACTTGTCACAGATACGCAGTATTTT. Translated, it gives CASSPGLVTDTQYF.

The genes are TRBV19 and TRBJ1-4; D perhaps matches TRBD1 (5 bases). The V gene's germline CDR1 is LNHDA and CDR2 SQIVND (reference sequence). With 7 bases removed from V and 3 bases from J, the gap between germline ends came to 12 bases. This CDR3 spans 14 amino acids. The CDR3 DNA reads TGTGCCAGTACGCCGCGGGACCCTAATGAAAAACTGTTTTTT. Its translation: CASTPRDPNEKLFF.

The chain couples TRBV6-1 to TRBJ1-6; D is possibly TRBD1 (5 bases). CDR3 size: 17 residues. The germline gives CDR1 MNHNS, CDR2 SASEGT. V lost 2 bases to trimming and J lost 14 bases, with 25 bases between them. The CDR3 DNA is TGTGCCAGCAGTGAAATCCGAACTCGTCGGGGGGTCTCCACCCTCCACTTT. It specifies CASSEIRTRRGVSTLHF.

A single count supports this clone. The chain joins TRBV9 to TRBJ1-2; tentative D call: TRBD1 (5 bases). Trimming removed 4 bases from V and 2 bases from J, with 12 bases in between. Germline assignment: CDR1 SGDLS and CDR2 YYNGEE. The CDR3 runs 14 residues. The CDR3: CASSLRGRNYGYTF. The DNA of the CDR3 is TGTGCCAGCAGCTTAAGGGGCCGAAACTATGGCTACACCTTC.

V gene TRBV2 combines with J gene TRBJ1-1, with D maybe TRBD1 (5 bases). The CDR3 has 11 residues. The germline V gene has CDR1 SNHLY and CDR2 FYNNEI. CDR3 residues: CGLGGLAEAFF. The CDR3 nucleotides read TGTGGACTCGGGGGACTAGCTGAAGCTTTCTTT. The complete variable domain, with remaining parts taken from reference TRBV2 and TRBJ1-1, reads EPEVTQTPSHQVTQMGQEVILRCVPISNHLYFYWYRQILGQKVEFLVSFYNNEISEKSEIFDDQFSVERPDGSNFTLKIRSTKLEDSAMYFCGLGGLAEAFFGQGTRLTVV.

The CDR3 is CASSLATGFDQPQHF. In DNA form, the CDR3 reads TGTGCCAGCAGCTTAGCGACGGGGTTCGATCAGCCCCAGCATTTT. V gene TRBV7-2 combines with J gene TRBJ1-5; D ambiguous. The CDR3 extends over 15 amino acids. Germline V gives CDR1 SGHTA, CDR2 FQGNSA. V gave up 0 bases and J gave up 5 bases, with 11 bases separating them.

Notes on this clone: At one end, the junction sequence differs from germline, possibly due to a read error. The CDR3 nucleotides read TGCGCCAGCAGTGACGAAGCGGGGGGGCCCAGCACAAATACGCAGTATTTT. Its protein product is CASSDEAGGPSTNTQYF. The V call is TRBV10-1, the J call TRBJ2-3; 10 bases fit TRBD2. Germline CDR1 is WNHNN and CDR2 is SYGVQD (reference sequence). The CDR3 spans 17 residues.

The chain couples TRBV6-5 to TRBJ2-7; TRBD2 matches 8 bases. V gave up 5 bases and J gave up 2 bases; unmatched junction bases: 2. The CDR3 extends over 13 amino acids. Germline assignment: CDR1 MNHEY and CDR2 SVGAGI. The CDR3 DNA reads TGTGCCAGCAGTCGCGGGGGGCCCTACGAGCAGTACTTC. Its translation: CASSRGGPYEQYF.

The rearrangement joins TRBV5-8 to TRBJ2-1, with TRBD1 matching 10 bases. The CDR3 runs 14 residues. The germline V gene has CDR1 SGHTS and CDR2 YDEGEE. The J segment lost 3 bases and the V segment lost 6 bases, leaving 3 bases of the junction unmatched. CDR3 coding DNA: TGTGCCAGCACCCGGGACAGGGGCTACAATGAGCAGTTCTTC. Residues: CASTRDRGYNEQFF.

This sequence joins TRBV5-8 and TRBJ1-1; TRBD1 matches 8 bases. Germline CDR1 SGHTS, CDR2 YDEGEE. The CDR3 consists of 15 residues. V lost 2 bases, J lost 1 base, and 4 bases stayed unmatched. The CDR3 bases are TGTGCCAGCAGCTTACCGGACAGGGAGAACACTGAAGCTTTCTTT. Translation: CASSLPDRENTEAFF.

The V call is TRBV7-2, the J call TRBJ2-2; tentatively, D is TRBD2 (5 bases). The CDR3 covers 14 residues. The germline V gene has CDR1 SGHTA and CDR2 FQGNSA. V lost 4 bases and J 4 bases, leaving 10 bases between the germline ends. The CDR3 loop is CASSSDSGTGELFF. The CDR3 coding sequence is TGTGCCAGCAGCTCGGACTCAGGCACCGGGGAGCTGTTTTTT.

The V gene is TRBV9, the J gene TRBJ2-5, with 11 bases identical to TRBD2. CDR1 is SGDLS, CDR2 YYNGEE, per germline. Losses at the gene ends were 0 bases for V and 4 bases for J; bases not matched to a gene: 8. The CDR3 contains 17 residues. The CDR3 DNA reads as TGTGCCAGCAGCGTAGGGGATAGCGGGGGGGCCGGAGAGACCCAGTACTTC. Encoded protein: CASSVGDSGGAGETQYF.

This chain uses TRBV11-3 with TRBJ2-1, with D possibly TRBD1 on 6 matching bases. Between the trimmed V and J ends, which lost 6 bases and 13 bases, there was a span of 16 bases. Germline-derived CDR1 and CDR2 are SGHNT and YENEEA. This CDR3 is 12 amino acids long. The CDR3 DNA is TGTGCCAGCAGTCCAGGGGAAGGATTCCAGTTCTTC. Its translation: CASSPGEGFQFF.

The rearrangement links TRBV29-1 to TRBJ1-2; D is ambiguous. Germline V gene lookup returns CDR1 SQVTM and CDR2 ANQGSEA. V lost 5 bases and J 4 bases, leaving 8 bases between the germline ends. The CDR3 loop spans 11 amino acids. Written as DNA, the CDR3 is TGCAGCGTTTCCCTCCTCTATGGCTACACCTTC. This encodes CSVSLLYGYTF. The full variable domain, completed using reference TRBV29-1 and TRBJ1-2, is SAVISQKPSRDICQRGTSLTIQCQVDSQVTMMFWYRQQPGQSLTLIATANQGSEATYESGFVIDKFPISRPNLTFSTLTVSNMSPEDSSIYLCSVSLLYGYTFGSGTRLTVV.

The chain is built from TRBV9 and TRBJ2-6; no definite D call. V was shortened by 1 base and J by 1 base, with 12 bases between the two germline ends. The CDR3 spans 17 residues. Germline V gives CDR1 SGDLS, CDR2 YYNGEE. This CDR3 reads CASSVHGYVSGANVLTF. Here the CDR3 DNA reads TGTGCCAGCAGCGTACACGGGTACGTTTCTGGGGCCAACGTCCTGACTTTC.

J is TRBJ1-1 and V is TRBV18; 7 bases fit TRBD1. The CDR3 is 16 amino acids. The germline CDR1 and CDR2 sequences are KGHSH and LQKENI. With 3 bases clipped from V and 0 bases from J, the junction kept 7 bases outside the gene matches. The CDR3 spells CASSPRQGHMNTEAFF. CDR3 bases: TGTGCCAGCTCACCTAGACAGGGCCACATGAACACTGAAGCTTTCTTT.

The chain recombines TRBV6-6 with TRBJ1-5; the D is unclear. Germline assignment: CDR1 MNHNY and CDR2 SVGAGI (reference sequence). V lost 5 bases, J lost 1 base, and 12 bases lay in between. The CDR3 runs 15 residues. The CDR3: CASSPRGRSNQPQHF. In DNA form, the CDR3 reads TGTGCCAGCAGTCCTCGTGGGAGAAGCAATCAGCCCCAGCATTTT.

This rearrangement joins TRBV7-3 to TRBJ2-2; no clear D gene. The V and J ends lost 1 base and 3 bases respectively, with 12 bases between them. This CDR3 is built from 16 residues. CDR1 is SGHTA, CDR2 FQGTGA, per germline. CDR3 sequence reads: CASSLNPGVDTGELFF. The CDR3, as DNA: TGTGCCAGCAGCTTAAACCCGGGTGTGGACACCGGGGAGCTGTTTTTT.